A selection of T cell receptor beta chains follows, all from one sample in a study of blood T cell repertoires in COVID-19. Measured with immunoSEQ multiplex PCR; TCRdb has only the in-frame clones, and not every one. The table has 55,000 to 80,000 clones, around 82% seen once. Source material: peripheral blood. The receptor source for this set is a man aged 80 or over with active COVID-19. Both conserved end residues are part of each CDR3. The D gene is left open where the match is weak. Clone size, where shown, is once, few, many, or a class for clones that have expanded.

TRBV20-1,15,TRBJ1-2,NA,NA,TGCAGTGCTAGTAATATTCGGGAGAGATTCTATGGCTACACCTTC,CSASNIRERFYGYTF
TRBV3-1/TRBV3-2,13,TRBJ1-1,NA,NA,TGTGCCAGCAGCCTGAGGTCGGGCACTGAAGCTTTCTTT,CASSLRSGTEAFF
TRBV19,15,TRBJ1-1,NA,TRBD1,TGTGCCAGTAGTGAATACAGGGGACGGGTCACTGAAGCTTTCTTT,CASSEYRGRVTEAFF
TRBV3-1/TRBV3-2,14,TRBJ2-5,NA,TRBD2,TGTGCCAGCAGCCACGGGACTAGCGGGGGATTAGAGTACTTC,CASSHGTSGGLEYF
TRBV5-1,16,TRBJ2-3,NA,NA,TGCGCCAGCAGCCACGGGATAGCGGAAAGCACAGATACGCAGTATTTT,CASSHGIAESTDTQYF
TRBV7-8,16,TRBJ1-2,NA,TRBD1,TGTGCCAGCAGCGCCACCCGAACAGGGGCGATCTATGGCTACACCTTC,CASSATRTGAIYGYTF
TRBV28,20,TRBJ2-6,few,NA,TGTGCCAGCAGTCCCTCATTTTTTGAGCGTAAGAACTCTGGGGCCAACGTCCTGACTTTC,CASSPSFFERKNSGANVLTF
TRBV18,15,TRBJ1-2,NA,NA,TGTGCCAGCTCATCCTTTTTAGAGGGAAAGTCAGGCTACACCTTC,CASSSFLEGKSGYTF
TRBV19,13,TRBJ1-2,once,TRBD1,TGTGCCAGCCAAGGGACAGCATGGAGGGGCTACACCTTC,CASQGTAWRGYTF
TRBV6-2/TRBV6-3,14,TRBJ1-5,few,TRBD1,TGTGCCAGCAGTCACCGACAGGGTACTCAGCCCCAGCATTTT,CASSHRQGTQPQHF
TRBV4-1,16,TRBJ1-6,NA,TRBD1,TGCGCCAGCAGCCAAAGCCCTACAGGGGGCTCTTCACCCCTCCACTTT,CASSQSPTGGSSPLHF
TRBV7-9,13,TRBJ2-5,NA,TRBD2,TGTGCCAGCAGACTAGCGTTACAAGAGACCCAGTACTTC,CASRLALQETQYF
TRBV5-4,17,TRBJ2-2,many,TRBD2,TGTGCCAGCAGCTTGAGGGCGCGGGGGGGCAACACCGGGGAGCTGTTTTTT,CASSLRARGGNTGELFF
TRBV7-8,15,TRBJ1-6,few,NA,TGTGCCAGCAACCTGGGAGGGGAGAGGAATTCACCCCTCCACTTT,CASNLGGERNSPLHF
TRBV5-4,16,TRBJ2-1,NA,NA,TGTGCCAGCAGCTTGGGGACAGACAGCTCCTACAATGAGCAGTTCTTC,CASSLGTDSSYNEQFF
TRBV10-3,13,TRBJ2-1,NA,TRBD1,TGTGCCATAAATGGCAGGGGGCTTGATGAGCAGTTCTTC,CAINGRGLDEQFF
TRBV5-4,13,TRBJ1-2,NA,NA,TGTGCCAGCAGCGATGACAGTCGCTATGGCTACACCTTC,CASSDDSRYGYTF
TRBV5-6,15,TRBJ1-2,NA,TRBD1,TGTGCCAGCAGCTTGATCGGGACAGACTCCTATGGCTACACCTTC,CASSLIGTDSYGYTF
TRBV24-1,15,TRBJ2-5,once,TRBD1,TGTGCCACCAGTACGAACAGGGGGCCAGGAGAGACCCAGTACTTC,CATSTNRGPGETQYF
TRBV4-1,15,TRBJ2-7,once,NA,TGCGCCAGCAGCCTTGACATAGGACACTTCTACGAGCAGTACTTC,CASSLDIGHFYEQYF
TRBV12-3/TRBV12-4,12,TRBJ1-1,NA,NA,TGTGCCAGCAGTTTGGTAGCCACTGAAGCTTTCTTT,CASSLVATEAFF
TRBV5-1,16,TRBJ1-2,once,TRBD1,TGCGCCAGCAGCTCCCCGCCCGGGACAGGGTACTATGGCTACACCTTC,CASSSPPGTGYYGYTF
TRBV5-1,18,TRBJ2-2,NA,TRBD1,TGCGCCAGCAGCTTGGGGGACAGGGGGCCAAAGAACACCGGGGAGCTGTTTTTT,CASSLGDRGPKNTGELFF
TRBV7-9,17,TRBJ2-1,NA,TRBD2,TGTGCCAGCAGTACCGGGACTAGCGGGGGGACCTACAATGAGCAGTTCTTC,CASSTGTSGGTYNEQFF
TRBV28,16,TRBJ2-1,NA,TRBD1,TGTGCCAGCAGTTTTTTGTCGGGACAGGAGAACAATGAGCAGTTCTTC,CASSFLSGQENNEQFF
TRBV5-6,16,TRBJ2-1,few,NA,TGTGCCAGCAGCCCCAAGAGCTTCTATTTTTACAATGAGCAGTTCTTC,CASSPKSFYFYNEQFF
TRBV30,14,TRBJ1-5,NA,NA,TGTGCCTGGAGGGCGGCCGGTGGCAATCAGCCCCAGCATTTT,CAWRAAGGNQPQHF
TRBV9,14,TRBJ2-2,NA,NA,TGTGCCAGCAGCCAGGGCAGGAACACCGGGGAGCTGTTTTTT,CASSQGRNTGELFF
TRBV5-4,13,TRBJ1-3,NA,NA,TGTGCCAGCAGCGCGGACACTGGAAACACCATATATTTT,CASSADTGNTIYF
TRBV5-5,16,TRBJ2-1,NA,TRBD2,TGTGCCAGCAGCTCCGCGGGGGGGGAGAACTACAATGAGCAGTTCTTC,CASSSAGGENYNEQFF
TRBV7-2,15,TRBJ2-2,NA,NA,TGTGCCAGCAGCTTAGCCGGGGGAAGCACCGGGGAGCTGTTTTTT,CASSLAGGSTGELFF
TRBV5-4,15,TRBJ2-7,once,NA,TGTGCCAGCAACCCGGCCGGGGGAGCAACCTACGAGCAGTACTTC,CASNPAGGATYEQYF
TRBV7-3,13,TRBJ2-3,NA,NA,TGTGCCAGCAGCTCCACACACCAGGATACGCAGTATTTT,CASSSTHQDTQYF
TRBV7-2,15,TRBJ2-1,NA,NA,TGTGCCAGCAGAAACAGGGTAAGCTCCTACAATGAGCAGTTCTTC,CASRNRVSSYNEQFF
TRBV10-3,14,TRBJ2-5,NA,NA,TGTGCCATCAAGGATGACAGAGTCCAAGAGACCCAGTACTTC,CAIKDDRVQETQYF
TRBV27,10,TRBJ1-5,NA,NA,TGTGCCAGCGGGCAACAGCCCCAGCATTTT,CASGQQPQHF
TRBV10-1,14,TRBJ2-2,NA,TRBD2,TGCGCCAGCGGAAAGCGGGGGTACACCGGGGAGCTGTTTTTT,CASGKRGYTGELFF
TRBV15,11,TRBJ2-5,NA,NA,TGTGCCACCTTTCAAAAAGAGACCCAGTACTTC,CATFQKETQYF
TRBV5-4,16,TRBJ2-2,NA,TRBD2,TGTGCCAGCAGTCCGGGGGGGGTCACCCTGGGCGGGGAGCTGTTTTTT,CASSPGGVTLGGELFF
TRBV3-1/TRBV3-2,13,TRBJ2-1,NA,NA,TGTGCCAGCAGCTCCGGCGGGCTCCATGAGCAGTTCTTC,CASSSGGLHEQFF
TRBV3-1/TRBV3-2,12,TRBJ2-7,NA,NA,TGTGCCAGCAGCCAAGTCCGCAGCGAGCAGTACTTC,CASSQVRSEQYF
TRBV5-5,14,TRBJ2-7,NA,NA,TGTGCCAGCAGCTTGGTACCAGGACTCCACGGGCAGTACTTC,CASSLVPGLHGQYF
TRBV7-8,13,TRBJ2-7,NA,NA,TGTGCCAGCAGTTCTCAGGTAACCTACGAGCAGTACTTC,CASSSQVTYEQYF
TRBV4-2,15,TRBJ2-1,NA,TRBD2,TGTGCCAGCAGAGGGACTAGCGGGAATGACAATGAGCAGTTCTTC,CASRGTSGNDNEQFF
TRBV29-1,14,TRBJ1-1,NA,TRBD1,TGCAGCGTCTCGACAGGGCGGGTGAACACTGAAGCTTTCTTT,CSVSTGRVNTEAFF